This T cell receptor (beta chain) was profiled in a study of Graves' ophthalmopathy and Graves' hyperthyroidism. As for the study in general: A follow-up of 18 months without ophthalmopathy meant that hyperthyroidism was stable.

Findings and limits, study-wide: In blood appeared most of the expanded thyroid clonotypes whose frequency exceeded 0.001.

The authors amplified TCR beta CDR3 regions from RNA transcripts. An opening RT-PCR round employed HTBI primers and preceded a second-round multiplex PCR. TCRdb ran MiXCR on the multiplex PCR reads and lists one entry per CDR3 protein. The sample gives around 520,000 distinct CDR3 sequences, roughly 39% of which show up once; less than 4.5% is in the top ten. The CDR3 covers 11 residues. With 1 base removed from V and 9 bases from J, the gap between germline ends came to 7 bases. Per the germline V gene, CDR1 is DFQATT and CDR2 is SNEGSKA (reference sequence). Turning to this clonotype: The antigen is undetermined.

Sequenced input: peripheral blood or thyroid tissue (not recorded which). This chain links TRBV20-1 with TRBJ2-1; no definite D call. This sequence was found in an adult man with Graves' hyperthyroidism. This chain's CDR3 is CSARGEIEQFF. The DNA of the CDR3 is TGCAGTGCTAGAGGCGAGATTGAGCAGTTCTTC.